This T cell receptor beta chain was captured in a study of shared clonotypes between healthy human individuals. Notes on the study in general: Measured sharing among donors was expected to vary with sequencing depth. Sorted-subset samples were not fully sequenced, rarefaction indicated.

As concerns this clone: No antigen is known for it.

The investigators split CD4+ cells into a CD45RA+ naive subset and a CD45RA-negative memory subset. Generated by immunoSEQ multiplex PCR, the TCRdb table keeps only in-frame clones and is missing some. The top ten hold about 0.45% of the sample, which has around 1.5 million clones, 95% to 99% seen once. The CDR3 length is 17 residues. Trimming took 4 bases from V and 1 from J; bases not matched to a gene: 9. Germline V gives CDR1 SGHVS, CDR2 FNYEAQ. Sequences were obtained from naive CD4+ T cells sorted from blood. Regarding subset: CD45RA+ positively selected. This TCR was sampled from a man between 25 and 39 years old in good health. V usage is TRBV7-6 and J usage is TRBJ1-2; TRBD1 aligns across 10 bases. The CDR3, as DNA: TGTGCCAGCAGCTCCCTGGGACAGGGGACGGGTAACTATGGCTACACCTTC. Translation: CASSSLGQGTGNYGYTF.